The source of this T cell receptor beta chain is a study of shared clonotypes between healthy human individuals. Data came from immunoSEQ multiplex PCR; TCRdb stores just in-frame clones and leaves some out. The sample holds nearly 750,000 clones, just under 75% seen once. On this clone: What it recognizes is unknown.

CDR3 size: 15 residues. The germline V gene has CDR1 MNHEY and CDR2 SVGAGI. V was shortened by 11 bases and J by 4 bases, with 23 bases between the two germline ends. Splitting the CD4+ cells yielded a CD45RA+ naive subset and a CD45RA-negative memory subset. General study findings and limits: Specimens sampled were limited to blood, with tissue repertoires likely differing. Relative to their counterparts shared across all four donors, non-shared clonotypes exhibited diminished generation probabilities.

The origin of this receptor is a woman younger than 45 in good health. Input material: memory CD4+ T cells sorted from blood. Subset in this sample: CD45RA-negative fraction. The chain joins TRBV6-5 to TRBJ1-1; a possible D gene is TRBD1 (5 bases). The CDR3 bases are TGTGCCGCCAGCACTCTCCGCGGGGGACCCACTGAAGCTTTCTTT. It encodes CAASTLRGGPTEAFF.